The present entry profiles one T cell receptor (beta chain) with its context. The sample belongs to a study of blood T cell repertoires in COVID-19. Germline-derived CDR1 and CDR2 are LGHDT and YNNKEL (reference sequence). The CDR3 runs 15 residues. V was shortened by 1 base and J by 10 bases, with 14 bases between the two germline ends. The repertoire was sequenced with immunoSEQ multiplex PCR; TCRdb's copy has only in-frame clones and lacks some. The table includes some 270,000 clones, 89% detected once. This receptor was obtained from a man in his fifties with acute or convalescent COVID-19. The specimen sequenced was peripheral blood. This rearrangement joins TRBV3-1 (or the pseudogene TRBV3-2) to TRBJ1-6, with a tentative D call TRBD1 (5 bases). The CDR3 region has the DNA TGTGCCAGCAGCCAAGTACCAAGGGGCCGATCACCCCTCCACTTT. Its protein is CASSQVPRGRSPLHF.